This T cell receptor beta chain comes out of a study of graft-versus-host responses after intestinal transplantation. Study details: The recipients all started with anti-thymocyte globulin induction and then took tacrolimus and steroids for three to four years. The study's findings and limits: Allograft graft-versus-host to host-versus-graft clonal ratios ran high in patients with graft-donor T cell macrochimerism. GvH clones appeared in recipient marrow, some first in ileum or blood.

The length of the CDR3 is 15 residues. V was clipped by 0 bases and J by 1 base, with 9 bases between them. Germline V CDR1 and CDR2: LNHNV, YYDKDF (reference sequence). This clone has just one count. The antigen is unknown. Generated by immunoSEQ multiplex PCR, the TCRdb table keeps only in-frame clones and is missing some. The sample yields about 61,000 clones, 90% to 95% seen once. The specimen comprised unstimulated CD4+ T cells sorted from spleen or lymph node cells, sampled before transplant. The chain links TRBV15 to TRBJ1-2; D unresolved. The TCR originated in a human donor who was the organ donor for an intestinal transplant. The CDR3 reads CATSRDPGFNYGYTF. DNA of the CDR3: TGTGCCACCAGCAGAGATCCCGGGTTTAACTATGGCTACACCTTC.